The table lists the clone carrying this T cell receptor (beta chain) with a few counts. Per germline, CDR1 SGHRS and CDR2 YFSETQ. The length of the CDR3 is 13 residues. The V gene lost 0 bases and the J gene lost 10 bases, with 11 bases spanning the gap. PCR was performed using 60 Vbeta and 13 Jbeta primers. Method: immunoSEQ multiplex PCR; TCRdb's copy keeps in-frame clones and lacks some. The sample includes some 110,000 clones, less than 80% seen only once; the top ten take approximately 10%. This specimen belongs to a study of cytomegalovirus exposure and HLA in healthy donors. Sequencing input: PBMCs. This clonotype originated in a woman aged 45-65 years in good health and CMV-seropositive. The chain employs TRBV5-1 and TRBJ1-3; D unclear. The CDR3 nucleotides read TGCGCCAGCAGCTTGGGTTCAGGCTCAACCATATATTTT. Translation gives CASSLGSGSTIYF.